The sequence of this T cell receptor beta chain was determined in a study of cytotoxic CD8 clonotypes in ibrutinib-treated CLL. The overall study: Within the patient group, 11 were relapsed/refractory and approximately 16 treatment-naive, and 17 were IGHV unmutated.

CDR3 length: 15 residues. CDR1 is LNHNV, CDR2 YYDKDF, per germline (reference sequence). Deletions cut 1 base from V and 7 bases from J, with 14 bases between. Profiled with immunoSEQ multiplex PCR; TCRdb holds only in-frame clones, not every one. The table includes about 130,000 clones, 84% detected once. Sequenced here: PBMCs, sampled after 24 months of ibrutinib treatment. This chain uses TRBV15 with TRBJ1-5, with a possible D match to TRBD1 (6 bases). This sequence originates from a human donor with chronic lymphocytic leukemia. This CDR3 is CATSRGDIGEQPQHF. CDR3 nucleotide sequence: TGTGCCACCAGCAGAGGGGACATTGGAGAGCAGCCCCAGCATTTT.